This note documents a single T cell receptor (beta chain) sequence. The antigen is undetermined. The data derive from a study of Graves' ophthalmopathy and Graves' hyperthyroidism. The germline V gene encodes CDR1 LGHDT and CDR2 YNNKEL (reference sequence). This CDR3 has 14 amino acids. V lost 0 bases to trimming and J lost 4 bases, with 10 bases between them. Transcripts of RNA were the source for amplifying TCR beta CDR3 regions. An opening RT-PCR round employed HTBI primers and preceded a second-round multiplex PCR. TCRdb analysed the multiplex PCR reads with MiXCR anew, one entry per CDR3 protein. The table has a few hundred thousand distinct CDR3 sequences, less than 40% seen once. Study-wide points: Blood also carried most expanded thyroid clonotypes exceeding 0.001 frequency.

Orbital computed tomography, together with clinical symptoms, serum thyroxine, TRAb and thyroid ultrasound, was used for diagnosis. The sequenced material came from peripheral blood or thyroid tissue (not recorded which). This rearrangement joins TRBV3-1 to TRBJ2-7; D not certain. This receptor was taken from an adult man with Graves' hyperthyroidism. CDR3 sequence reads: CASSQDRVRYEQYF. The CDR3 DNA is TGTGCCAGCAGCCAAGATAGGGTAAGGTACGAGCAGTACTTC.